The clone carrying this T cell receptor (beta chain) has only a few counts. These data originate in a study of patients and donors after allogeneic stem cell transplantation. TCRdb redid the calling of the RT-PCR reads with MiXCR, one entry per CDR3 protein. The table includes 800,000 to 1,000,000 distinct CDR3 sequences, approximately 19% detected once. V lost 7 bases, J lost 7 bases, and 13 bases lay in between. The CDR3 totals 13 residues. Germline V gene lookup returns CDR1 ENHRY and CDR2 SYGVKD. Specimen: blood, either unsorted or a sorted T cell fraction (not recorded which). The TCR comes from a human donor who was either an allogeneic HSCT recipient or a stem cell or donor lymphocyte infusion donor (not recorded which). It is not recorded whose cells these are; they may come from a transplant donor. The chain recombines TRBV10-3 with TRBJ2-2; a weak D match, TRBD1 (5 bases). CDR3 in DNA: TGTGCCATCACGTCGACAGAGTACGGGGAGCTGTTTTTT. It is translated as CAITSTEYGELFF.